Listed here is a single TCR beta chain. Its antigen remains unidentified. Base qualities were left out, and no much larger clone turns up one base away. TCRbeta CDR3 regions were amplified from genomic DNA by means of the immunoSEQ Assay, a bias-controlled multiplex PCR. The paper's data handling went like this. Nucleated cell counts per sample were estimated from amplification of reference gene primers within the assay. To quantify the absolute abundance of each unique TCRbeta CDR3 rearrangement, sequence reads were collapsed and filtered. For each sample, productive Simpson clonality was calculated by taking the square root of Simpson's diversity index across productive rearrangements. The clones in this table, taken by TCRdb from immuneACCESS, are in-frame only. Not every clone is retained; where verified, under half of the shortfall comes from an unresolved V gene, and the cause of the rest is unknown. The V and J calls and clone size were taken over from that table, and D and trimming were inferred from the DNA. Here the sample has about 130,000 clones; over 60% occur a single time. More than 35% of the sample is in the top ten clones.

V is pared back by 6 bases and J by 0 bases, with 14 bases lying between the germline termini. The CDR3 has 16 amino acids, counting the end cysteine and phenylalanine. The sequence is cut down to CDR3 DNA, 48 bases in frame from base 1. From a lookup of the germline V gene, CDR1 and CDR2 are MDHEN and SYDVKM. Each collaborating institution followed its own protocols to collect whole blood in K2EDTA tubes. For TCRbeta analysis, collaborators shipped samples as frozen whole blood, isolated PBMCs, or DNA extracted from either of those sample types. The data derive from a study of blood T cell repertoires in COVID-19 (dated by TCRdb to 2019 to 2021). Regarding the complete study: Samples covering the acute and convalescent phases of COVID-19 were provided by collaborators in the United States, Italy and Spain. Samples came from the ongoing ImmuneRACE study (first 160 participants) plus 1,254 subjects from 6 global collaborators. The repertoires were released in a freely available public database intended as a resource for research on the immune response to SARS-CoV-2. Sample metadata almost always included a de-identified subject ID, COVID-19 status, age in years and sex. Where available, HLA class I and class II types were obtained from metadata supplied by the sample provider rather than from assay-based typing. The dataset comprised deeply sampled blood TCRbeta repertoires from subjects exposed to, actively infected with, or recovered from COVID-19. The prospective study material was composed of cDNA or gDNA derived from T cells, B-cell-depleted T cells, or PBMCs. Study-wide findings and limitations: How much clinical and demographic metadata was included differed by source and by participant, and the metadata was provided uncurated.

This sequence uses TRBV28 and TRBJ1-4; TRBD1 is a possible D gene, resting on 6 matching bases. The sequencing sample was made of peripheral blood. The clonotype comes from a man in his forties with active or convalescent COVID-19. CDR3 loop: CASRAGGGATNEKLFF. The DNA is as follows: TGTGCCAGCAGAGCCGGAGGGGGGGCAACTAATGAAAAACTGTTTTTT.